The clone carrying this T cell receptor (beta chain) was seen a few times. Its specificity is not known. Method: immunoSEQ multiplex PCR; TCRdb's copy keeps in-frame clones and lacks some. The sample consists of 300,000 to 400,000 clones, roughly 90% of them appearing once. This specimen comes from a study of cytomegalovirus exposure and HLA in healthy donors. Study-level points and caveats: That first-cohort TCR clusters tended to co-occur in the 90 to 150 validation repertoires was found in a later analysis.

The germline V and J ends were trimmed by 9 bases and 5 bases, with 14 bases remaining between them. Germline V lookup: CDR1 SGHNT, CDR2 YYREEE (reference sequence). CDR3 length: 12 residues. The source is a woman younger than 30 in good health and CMV-seronegative. This rearrangement joins TRBV5-4 to TRBJ1-2; D is ambiguous. Specimen: PBMCs. The CDR3 bases are TGTGCCACCACGGGGAGGGTGTATGGCTACACCTTC. It is translated as CATTGRVYGYTF.